The next 19 T cell receptor beta chains were all read from a single sample in a study of blood T cell repertoires in COVID-19. Profiling relied on immunoSEQ multiplex PCR, and the TCRdb table lists in-frame clones only, not all of them. The sample comprises about 150,000 clones, 84% of which are singletons, and approximately 4.6% rests with the top ten. Source material: peripheral blood. The receptors shown here come from a human donor in a cohort sampled during active COVID-19.

The chain is built from TRBV9 and TRBJ2-5; D remains unclear. V lost 0 bases and J 0 bases, leaving 12 bases between the germline ends. Germline V lookup: CDR1 SGDLS, CDR2 YYNGEE. The CDR3 is made up of 16 amino acids. CDR3 region: CASSVGGRLNQETQYF. The CDR3 nucleotides read TGTGCCAGCAGCGTAGGAGGCCGATTGAACCAAGAGACCCAGTACTTC.

The chain uses TRBV7-8 and TRBJ2-7; 10 bases are shared with TRBD1. Germline CDR1 reads SGHVS; CDR2 reads FQNEAQ. The CDR3 is 15 residues long. The V gene end was trimmed by 4 bases and the J gene end by 2 bases; junction bases not matched to a gene: 5. The CDR3 DNA sequence: TGTGCCAGCAGCTCCCCGACAGGGGGCACCTACGAGCAGTACTTC. It specifies CASSSPTGGTYEQYF. The full variable domain, in which reference TRBV7-8 and TRBJ2-7 provide the parts outside the CDR3, is GAGVSQSPRYKVAKRGQDVALRCDPISGHVSLFWYQQALGQGPEFLTYFQNEAQLDKSGLPSDRFFAERPEGSVSTLKIQRTQQEDSAVYLCASSSPTGGTYEQYFGPGTRLTVT.

The rearrangement links TRBV5-4 to TRBJ2-5; 8 bases match TRBD1. Trimming at V came to 5 bases and at J to 2 bases, leaving 5 bases not matched to a gene. The germline gives CDR1 SGHNT, CDR2 YYREEE (reference sequence). The CDR3 is 14 amino acids. The chain's CDR3 is CASSRDRGQETQYF. The CDR3 coding sequence is TGTGCCAGCAGTCGTGACAGGGGTCAAGAGACCCAGTACTTC.

This clone has just one count. CDR3 sequence (DNA): TGTGCCAGCAGCGGGACAGGACTTAACTATGGCTACACCTTC. It is translated as CASSGTGLNYGYTF. The rearrangement joins TRBV9 to TRBJ1-2, with 7 bases fitting TRBD1. V shed 3 bases and J 1 base; nucleotides not matched to a gene: 3. Per the germline V gene, CDR1 is SGDLS and CDR2 is YYNGEE. The CDR3 totals 14 residues.

Here the CDR3 reads CASSPSIAGGSYNEQFF. CDR3 sequence (DNA): TGTGCCAGCAGTCCCTCGATAGCGGGGGGATCCTACAATGAGCAGTTCTTC. V usage is TRBV6-6 and J usage is TRBJ2-1; 10 nucleotides align to TRBD2. The V and J ends lost 5 bases and 1 base, in that order; junction bases with no gene match: 8. The CDR3 has 17 amino acids. The germline V gene has CDR1 MNHNY and CDR2 SVGAGI (reference sequence).

The chain uses TRBV19 and TRBJ1-5; the D gene is possibly TRBD1 (5 bases). The CDR3 length is 13 residues. Trimming pared 6 bases from V and 6 bases from J, leaving 12 bases between. The germline gives CDR1 LNHDA, CDR2 SQIVND (reference sequence). CDR3 amino acids: CASRTYQGQPQHF. The DNA for the CDR3 is TGTGCCAGTAGGACATATCAGGGTCAGCCCCAGCATTTT.

The sample holds one count of this clone. This chain links TRBV7-8 with TRBJ1-3; D possibly corresponds to TRBD1 (5 bases). Germline lookup yields CDR1 SGHVS and CDR2 FQNEAQ. With 3 bases removed from V and 4 bases from J, the gap between germline ends came to 10 bases. The CDR3 length is 14 residues. The CDR3: CASSFGGAGNTIYF. The DNA for the CDR3 is TGTGCCAGCAGCTTCGGAGGGGCCGGAAACACCATATATTTT.

The table lists this clone with a few counts. The J gene is TRBJ2-1, the V gene TRBV6-5; 7 nucleotides agree with TRBD2. CDR3 length: 16 residues. Germline trimming cut 2 bases from V and 9 bases from J; bases unmatched to any gene: 13. The germline gives CDR1 MNHEY, CDR2 SVGAGI. In DNA, the CDR3 is TGTGCCAGCAGTTACCCCCCAGCTAGCGGTTCCACTGAGCAGTTCTTC. Protein: CASSYPPASGSTEQFF.

The chain uses TRBV2 and TRBJ2-1, with D possibly TRBD1 on 6 matching bases. Deletions cut 6 bases from V and 2 bases from J, with 14 bases between. Germline V gives CDR1 SNHLY, CDR2 FYNNEI. This CDR3 has 15 amino acids. CDR3 in amino acids: CASRVQGSPYNEQFF. The CDR3 nucleotides are TGTGCCAGCAGGGTACAGGGTAGTCCCTACAATGAGCAGTTCTTC.

Here the CDR3 DNA reads TGTGCCAGCAGCCAAGAAGGGACAGGGACCGAAAAACTGTTTTTT. This translates into CASSQEGTGTEKLFF. V gene TRBV3-1 (or the pseudogene TRBV3-2) combines with J gene TRBJ1-4, with 9 bases matching TRBD1. With V trimmed by 0 bases and J by 8 bases, 4 bases remained unmatched. The CDR3 spans 15 residues. Germline lookup yields CDR1 LGHDT and CDR2 YNNKEL (reference sequence).

CDR3 region: CASSALLVQETQYF. CDR3 coding DNA: TGTGCCAGCAGTGCATTACTAGTACAAGAGACCCAGTACTTC. The rearrangement joins TRBV2 to TRBJ2-5; D is possibly TRBD2 (5 bases). The CDR3 runs 14 residues. The V end was cut by 4 bases, the J end by 2 bases, with 11 bases between. Germline V CDR1 and CDR2: SNHLY, FYNNEI. Variable domain in full (rest from reference TRBV2 and TRBJ2-5): EPEVTQTPSHQVTQMGQEVILRCVPISNHLYFYWYRQILGQKVEFLVSFYNNEISEKSEIFDDQFSVERPDGSNFTLKIRSTKLEDSAMYFCASSALLVQETQYFGPGTRLLVL.

V usage is TRBV5-6 and J usage is TRBJ2-5; 11 bases line up with TRBD2. The CDR3 consists of 15 residues. CDR1 is SGHDT, CDR2 YYEEEE, per germline. V gave up 0 bases and J gave up 7 bases; unmatched junction bases: 5. The CDR3, as DNA: TGTGCCAGCAGCTTGGATAGCGGGAGGGCCCGGACCCAGTACTTC. Its translation is CASSLDSGRARTQYF. The full variable domain, rest sourced from reference TRBV5-6 and TRBJ2-5, is DAGVTQSPTHLIKTRGQQVTLRCSPKSGHDTVSWYQQALGQGPQFIFQYYEEEERQRGNFPDRFSGHQFPNYSSELNVNALLLGDSALYLCASSLDSGRARTQYFGPGTRLLVL.

This clone has a count of ten or more. The CDR3 region has the DNA TGTGCCAGCAGTCGCCTAGCGGGAGGTAGGAATGAGCAGTTCTTC. Its translation is CASSRLAGGRNEQFF. This chain joins TRBV2 and TRBJ2-1, with 11 positions matching TRBD2. The CDR3 extends over 15 amino acids. Germline V lookup: CDR1 SNHLY, CDR2 FYNNEI. The junction had 7 bases not matched to a gene; V was cut back by 5 bases and J by 7 bases.

This chain uses TRBV4-2 with TRBJ1-6; a possible D gene is TRBD1 (5 bases). Germline V CDR1 and CDR2: LGHNA, YNFKEQ. The CDR3 is 16 residues long. V was pared by 0 bases and J by 9 bases, with 15 bases between. The CDR3 bases are TGTGCCAGCAGCCAAGACCTGGCAGGGTCGAGTTCACCCCTCCACTTT. Translating it yields CASSQDLAGSSSPLHF.

The chain has TRBV7-9 and TRBJ2-1, with a weak D call TRBD1 (5 bases). The CDR3 contains 12 residues. Germline V gene sequence: CDR1 SEHNR, CDR2 FQNEAQ (reference sequence). Trimming pared 3 bases from V and 6 bases from J, leaving 6 bases between. CDR3 coding DNA: TGTGCCAGCAGCTTCGACAGCAATGAGCAGTTCTTC. Translated, it gives CASSFDSNEQFF.

In this sample, this clone turned up a few times. This chain uses TRBV7-9 with TRBJ1-1; 8 nucleotides match TRBD1. CDR1 is SEHNR and CDR2 is FQNEAQ in the germline V gene (reference sequence). J was trimmed by 6 bases and V by 5 bases; bases with no gene match: 5. There are 13 residues in the CDR3. The CDR3 nucleotides read TGTGCCAGCAGCGACAGGGGAGGGCCTGAAGCTTTCTTT. Amino acid sequence: CASSDRGGPEAFF.

The J gene is TRBJ2-3, the V gene TRBV2; tentative D call: TRBD2 (5 bases). Trimming took off 3 bases at V and 0 bases at J, with 7 bases between the two ends. Germline CDR1 and CDR2: SNHLY and FYNNEI. The CDR3 consists of 14 residues. CDR3 nucleotides: TGTGCCAGCAGTGACAGGAGGAGCACAGATACGCAGTATTTT. Residues: CASSDRRSTDTQYF.

The chain uses TRBV12-2 and TRBJ1-6. TRBV12-2 is noted as a pseudogene. The CDR3 runs 16 residues. CDR3 nucleotides: TGTGCAAGTCGCTTTCGGGGAAGTGGAAGTAATTCACCCCTCCACTTT. Its translation: CASRFRGSGSNSPLHF.

The rearrangement joins TRBV5-1 to TRBJ2-3; D possibly corresponds to TRBD2 (5 bases). The ends were cut back, 2 bases at V and 2 bases at J, with 9 bases in the middle. Germline CDR1 SGHRS, CDR2 YFSETQ. The CDR3 is made up of 14 amino acids. CDR3 protein: CASSFEDFTDTQYF. The CDR3 DNA follows: TGCGCCAGCAGCTTTGAGGACTTCACAGATACGCAGTATTTT.